This T cell receptor beta chain emerged from a study of response to subunit inactivated influenza vaccine. Study-wide points: Each seasonal flu vaccination may recruit only limited new T cells, authors suggested.

For this clonotype: Its antigen is not known.

Looked up from germline, CDR1 is LGHNA and CDR2 is YNFKEQ. There are 15 residues in the CDR3. The V end was cut by 1 base, the J end by 1 base, with 7 bases between. TCRdb processed the RT-PCR reads anew with MiXCR; each CDR3 protein has one entry. The repertoire holds hundreds of thousands of distinct CDR3 sequences, with approximately 14% as singletons. This TCR came from a man between 50 and 59 years old who received an inactivated influenza vaccine. This chain uses TRBV4-2 with TRBJ2-2, with a possible D match to TRBD1 (6 bases). This specimen consisted of PBMCs from blood, obtained 12 days after vaccination. CDR3 residues: CASSQVGGNTGELFF. CDR3 coding DNA: TGTGCCAGCAGCCAAGTAGGGGGGAACACCGGGGAGCTGTTTTTT.